This T cell receptor (beta chain) was documented in a study of identical twins. Study-level findings and limits: Analyses of zero insertions could, in part, be confounded by invariant MAIT and iNKT cells. Abundant cord blood beta clonotypes carried fewer insertions; memory repertoires showed none. Modelling underestimated the level of out-of-frame TCR alpha sharing observed in monozygotic twins.

Germline CDR1 and CDR2: SGHTA and FQGNSA. Trimming stripped 1 base from V and 3 bases from J, with 9 bases between. The CDR3 contains 14 residues. Through template switching, a universal primer site was introduced, and the cDNA contained unique molecular identifiers. TCRdb processed the 5' RACE reads anew with MiXCR; each CDR3 protein has one entry. The sample includes 200,000 to 300,000 distinct CDR3 sequences, roughly a tenth seen only once; the top ten take 9% to 10%. This clonotype was seen a handful of times. The antigen is unknown. The TCR originated in a man aged 50 to 59 in good health. This sequence joins TRBV7-2 and TRBJ2-5, with no clear D. Sequencing input: memory T cells sorted from blood. CDR3 in DNA: TGTGCCAGCAGCTTAGGAGGCCGAAAAGAGACCCAGTACTTC. This codes for CASSLGGRKETQYF.